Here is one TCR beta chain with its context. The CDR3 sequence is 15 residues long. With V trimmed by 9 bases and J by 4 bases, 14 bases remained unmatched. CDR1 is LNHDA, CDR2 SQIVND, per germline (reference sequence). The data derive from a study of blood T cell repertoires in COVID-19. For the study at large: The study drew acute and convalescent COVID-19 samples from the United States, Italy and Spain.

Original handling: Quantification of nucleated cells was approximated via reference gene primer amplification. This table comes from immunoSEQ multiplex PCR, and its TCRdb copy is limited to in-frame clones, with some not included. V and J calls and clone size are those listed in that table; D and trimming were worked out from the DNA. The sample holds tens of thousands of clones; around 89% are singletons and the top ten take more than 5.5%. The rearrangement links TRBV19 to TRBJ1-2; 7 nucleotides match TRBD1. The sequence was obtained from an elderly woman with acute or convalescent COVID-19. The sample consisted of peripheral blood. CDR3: CASLSRQGNAYGYTF. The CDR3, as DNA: TGTGCCAGCCTATCCCGACAGGGTAATGCCTATGGCTACACCTTC.